This T cell receptor (beta chain) was recovered during a study of cytomegalovirus exposure and HLA in healthy donors (dated by TCRdb to 2016 to 2017). About the study as a whole: An earlier analysis of roughly 610 of the donors reported approximately 260 Gb of sequence data and 95 million to 140 million unique TCR beta sequences obtained from 180 million or so T cells. An early release covering 550 to 650 HLA-typed donors comprised about 320 gigabases of sequencing data and 85 million to 100 million unique TCR sequences. Of the approximately 400 genotyped donors, 75% to 85% were placed in the genetic ancestry cluster associated with self-reported Caucasian donors. The study was designed to test whether signatures of past pathogen exposure could be identified by cataloging public T cell receptors. The study profiled the T cell repertoires of under 700 subjects by immunosequencing and related them to cytomegalovirus serostatus. Along with the approximately 670-subject first cohort, a separate validation cohort of 120 different subjects was used. To predict cytomegalovirus infection status, the study combined high-throughput TCR immunosequencing, statistical association of individual TCRs with disease status, and machine learning. A later analysis re-examined previously published TCR beta repertoires from 610 or so donors and added high-resolution HLA genotyping to investigate patterns of TCR occurrence. Rather than using new phenotypic data, the later analysis identified candidate immune exposures from TCR beta sequences and from how often those sequences occurred across donors. In an earlier analysis of 550 to 700 of the donors, high-throughput TCR beta sequencing was used to judge whether each TCR beta V gene segment behaved as functional or pseudogenic. Donor age, sex, ethnicity and CMV serostatus were collected together with the repertoire data. A later genetic analysis took genome-wide SNP genotypes for about 55% of the 666 donors and used that subset as a discovery cohort. All discovery cohort repertoires had been generated on a single sequencing platform. HLA typing covered class I and class II loci at four-digit resolution. The number of donors typed differed by locus, with roughly 629-640 for A, B, C, DRB1 and DQB1, 522 for DQA1, 606 for DPA1, and roughly 450 for DPB1. A few DR-DQ haplotypes were treated as single units for association and clustering because of strong linkage in the cohort. On average, approximately 250,000 unique TCR beta nucleotide sequences were sequenced per donor among a few hundred genotyped donors of the cohort, with around 19% of those sequences being non-productive.

In total, fewer than 750 healthy bone marrow donors made up the cohort. At the time of sampling, every cohort member was nominally healthy, though immune exposures that went unrecorded were likely present. The donor was CMV seropositive and was included in the group of almost 300 seropositive cohort members. Each donor provided a peripheral blood sample, and peripheral blood mononuclear cells were used for TCR beta sequencing. The Qiagen DNeasy Blood Extraction Kit was used to extract genomic DNA from the blood cell samples. From the cysteine through the phenylalanine, the CDR3 covers 18 amino acids. Only CDR3 DNA remains: 54 bases, in frame from the first base. Here V drops 0 bases and J drops 3 bases, and the junction holds 4 bases not matched to any gene. The germline V gene yields SGDLS for CDR1 and YYNGEE for CDR2. Points the paper makes about the study in general: The 87-base-pair reads could not distinguish some IMGT-functional V segments, including TRBV6-2 and TRBV6-3, so those segments were excluded. It was suggested by the authors that the approach could potentially be generalized to other disease states and immunological phenotypes. Several of the top co-occurrence clusters appeared to be linked to parvovirus B19, influenza, CMV and Epstein-Barr virus, according to a later analysis. Sequencing depth was assumed to be roughly uniform across donors in the presence/absence analyses, though that assumption may not hold. HLA typing was unavailable for some donors at each locus, so association tests used only the typed subset. In a later analysis, the rate of TCR association differed among HLA loci, with DRB1 alleles having the most associated TCRs and HLA-C alleles having the fewest. The classifier was reported to diagnose cytomegalovirus status with high specificity and sensitivity in both the original cohort and the validation cohort. When HLA alleles, especially DR and DQ, strongly co-occurred, TCR associations were difficult to assign to individual alleles. A further reported finding was that TCR beta sequences accurately predicted the HLA-A and HLA-B alleles for most subjects in the first cohort. A total of 150 to 200 TCR beta chains were listed by the study as associated with cytomegalovirus. This cohort had only TCR beta chains sequenced, and the lack of alpha or paired-chain data limited which features could be detected. A later analysis found that HLA-associated TCR beta chains were more clonally expanded and had lower generation probabilities than equally common non-associated chains. In an earlier analysis of fewer than 750 of the donors, most TCR beta V segments were observed in productive rearrangements about 87% or about 30% of the time, broadly matching IMGT annotations. V-gene and J-gene trimming of TCR beta chains was associated with a missense DCLRE1C variant in a later genetic analysis, and the association was replicated in an independent cohort. For the cohort, immune exposure information was limited to CMV serostatus. A later analysis found that most CMV-associated TCR beta chains appeared HLA-restricted, with HLA associations seemingly driven largely by CMV exposure. Approximately 18 rarely observed V segments, including chromosome 9 orphons, were excluded from the earlier analysis of several hundred of the donors because counts were too low. A cluster of highly shared sequence variants was judged likely to be a technical artifact of the sequencing pipeline. Correlated functional status among segregating V segments might reflect linkage disequilibrium, but an unknown experimental factor could not be ruled out. Across donors, most TCR sequences were observed very rarely, whereas some public TCRs were present in many individuals. According to a later genetic analysis, donors in an Asian-associated ancestry cluster had fewer N-insertions in productive TCRs than the approximately 670-donor mean. In vitro tests confirmed that a few of the cytomegalovirus-associated TCR beta chains recognize cytomegalovirus antigens. A later analysis associated around 16,000 TCR beta sequences with specific HLA alleles at a false discovery rate of 0.05.

Receptor libraries were prepared by the immunoSEQ multiplex PCR assay. For the multiplex PCR, a mixture combining 60 forward primers for TCR Vbeta segments and 13 reverse primers for TCR Jbeta segments was used. The CDR3 region of rearranged TCR beta genes was amplified from genomic DNA with a multiplex PCR assay. Amplified TCR beta libraries were sequenced as 87-base-pair reads on the Illumina HiSeq System. Per the source publication's procedure: Across the 640 or so repertoires, a later analysis counted tens of millions of unique TCR beta chains, around 11 million of which were shared by at least two donors. Raw reads were error-corrected and collapsed into unique sequences by a nearest-neighbor algorithm in which closely related sequences were merged to remove PCR and sequencing errors. To assign V, D and J gene segments, CDR3 sequences were aligned to IMGT reference sequences. For a sequence to be retained, a match of at least six nucleotides was required to both a V gene segment and a J gene segment. Rearrangements were called productive when the CDR3 lacked stop codons and stayed in frame with V and J; all others were non-productive. CDR3 was defined by IMGT convention, running from the second conserved V-encoded cysteine to the conserved J-encoded phenylalanine. The earlier analysis of 500 to 750 of the donors excluded any sequence lacking an unambiguous match to a single V gene segment. An earlier analysis of some 500 of the donors classified V segments as functional when productive rearrangements were above 56.7% and as segregating when the standard deviation between donors was above 5%. A statistical classification framework was developed to diagnose cytomegalovirus status using the catalog of TCR beta chain sequences. V and J gene assignment, in a later analysis, came from comparing TCR nucleotide sequences with IMGT/GENE-DB human TR gene sequences. In a later analysis, CDR3 sequences and most-parsimonious VDJ recombination scenarios were assigned using the TCRdist pipeline. A later analysis defined each TCR beta chain by its CDR3 amino acid sequence plus V-gene family, and excluded reads lacking a unique V-gene family. As a way to deal with suspected cross-contamination and a sequencing artifact, a later analysis dropped 450 to 700 nucleotide sequences that were highly shared and had low generation probability. A later analysis calculated a clonal expansion index for each public chain from normalized within-repertoire ranks of inferred template counts. A later analysis computed generation probabilities with a VDJ recombination model fitted to out-of-frame rearrangements, and checked the results against IGoR. In a later analysis, TCR-TCR, TCR-HLA and TCR-CMV co-occurrence was scored with hypergeometric tests, and a repertoire-size bias correction was applied to TCR pairs. False discovery rates were estimated in a later analysis by permuting HLA or CMV assignments 20 times. In a later analysis, co-occurring TCRs were grouped using DBSCAN, and TCRdist sequence similarity was added for clustering within HLA-allele-positive subsets. Co-occurrence clustering excluded repertoires with fewer than 30,000 or more than 120,000 public chains, plus five with anomalous nucleotide sharing. Held by TCRdb, this immuneACCESS table contains in-frame sequences only and omits some clones. Under half of the omission traces to an unresolved V gene where checked; the cause of the rest is unknown. V and J calls and clone size are as listed in that table; D and trimming were resolved from the DNA. The sample table shows about 160,000 clones, and less than 90% are seen once. Roughly 4.5% of the sample rests with the top ten.

With regard to this clone: The antigen this receptor binds is unknown. No clone much larger than this one lies a single base away; base qualities are absent.

The receptor comes from a man in his fifties or sixties in good health and CMV-seropositive. The V and J segments used are TRBV9 and TRBJ2-3, and TRBD2 matches 16 of the central bases. The sequencing sample was made of PBMCs. The DNA sequence reads TGTGCCAGCAGCGTAGGGGGACTAGCGGGAGGGCCGACAGATACGCAGTATTTT. Its product reads: CASSVGGLAGGPTDTQYF.